A single sample is the source of the 27 T cell receptor beta chains below, sequenced in a study of cytomegalovirus exposure and HLA in healthy donors. Primers for the PCR totalled 60 Vbeta and 13 Jbeta. Data came from immunoSEQ multiplex PCR; TCRdb stores just in-frame clones and leaves some out. The sample includes around 180,000 clones, approximately 86% of them seen just once. Sequencing was carried out using PBMCs. These receptors all come from a woman under 30 in good health and CMV-seronegative.

V and J are TRBV11-2 and TRBJ2-3, with D possibly being TRBD2 (6 bases). Trimming stripped 2 bases from V and 5 bases from J, with 20 bases between. Germline V gives CDR1 SGHAT, CDR2 FQNNGV. This CDR3 has 17 residues. The CDR3 reads CASSLILGSMGGDTQYF. The CDR3, as DNA: TGTGCCAGCAGCTTAATCCTCGGGAGTATGGGCGGAGATACGCAGTATTTT.

The chain links TRBV10-3 to TRBJ2-5; tentatively, D is TRBD1 (5 bases). The assigned J gene may be wrong: the sequence end matches TRBJ2-7 better. Germline V gene data show CDR1 as ENHRY and CDR2 as SYGVKD. The CDR3 is made up of 13 amino acids. The CDR3 loop reads CAISRENFYEQYF. In DNA, the CDR3 is TGTGCCATCAGCAGGGAAAATTTCTACGAGCAGTACTTC.

The chain is built from TRBV6-5 and TRBJ1-2; 8 bases map to TRBD1. Germline CDR1 and CDR2: MNHEY and SVGAGI. This CDR3 region has 14 residues. Trimming cost V 6 bases and J 6 bases; bases outside gene matches: 9. CDR3 sequence reads: CASRGWTGIDGYTF. CDR3 in DNA: TGTGCCAGCAGGGGGTGGACAGGGATAGATGGCTACACCTTC.

The CDR3 nucleotides are TGTGCCAGCAGCCCCCTGAGGAGCTACAATGAGCAGTTCTTC. Translating it yields CASSPLRSYNEQFF. This sequence joins TRBV11-2 and TRBJ2-1; D gene ambiguous. Between the trimmed V and J ends, which lost 5 bases and 3 bases, there was a span of 11 bases. CDR3 length equals 14 residues. CDR1 and CDR2 from the germline V gene are SGHAT and FQNNGV.

The V gene is TRBV2, the J gene TRBJ1-5, with D uncertain. Germline V lookup: CDR1 SNHLY, CDR2 FYNNEI. The CDR3 length is 14 residues. V lost 2 bases and J 5 bases, leaving 10 bases between the germline ends. Written as DNA, the CDR3 is TGTGCCAGCAGTGAATCGGGATGGCATCAGCCCCAGCATTTT. Translated, it gives CASSESGWHQPQHF.

The chain is built from TRBV7-8 and TRBJ1-2; 7 bases fit TRBD1. Germline trimming cut 5 bases from V and 8 bases from J; bases unmatched to any gene: 14. Germline loops: CDR1 SGHVS, CDR2 FQNEAQ. This CDR3 is built from 15 residues. CDR3 region: CASSPGPRTGEGYTF. The CDR3 nucleotides are TGTGCCAGCAGCCCCGGCCCCAGGACAGGAGAGGGCTACACCTTC.

The sample holds one count of this clone. This chain connects TRBV4-1 to TRBJ2-6; TRBD2 matches at 15 bases. CDR3 length equals 19 residues. Germline loops: CDR1 MGHRA, CDR2 YSYEKL. J was trimmed by 2 bases and V by 3 bases; bases with no gene match: 5. This CDR3 is CASSHLGLAGGAGANVLTF. The CDR3 DNA reads TGCGCCAGCAGCCATTTAGGACTAGCGGGAGGGGCTGGGGCCAACGTCCTGACTTTC.

This clone was observed a few times. This chain links TRBV5-1 with TRBJ2-7; D call uncertain. CDR1 SGHRS and CDR2 YFSETQ come from the germline V gene. The CDR3 totals 14 residues. CDR3 amino acids: CAFFKQKAAYEQYF. In nucleotides, the CDR3 is TGCGCTTTTTTCAAGCAGAAGGCGGCATACGAGCAGTACTTC.

CDR3 amino acids: CASSLVVRVGELFF. CDR3 in DNA: TGTGCCAGCAGCTTAGTAGTACGCGTCGGGGAGCTGTTTTTT. The rearrangement links TRBV7-2 to TRBJ2-2; unclear D gene. Germline V gene lookup returns CDR1 SGHTA and CDR2 FQGNSA. This CDR3 contains 14 residues. Trimming removed 1 base at V and 7 bases at J, with 10 bases between.

The chain employs TRBV9 and TRBJ2-7; 7 nucleotides match TRBD1. Germline trimming cut 3 bases from V and 3 bases from J; bases unmatched to any gene: 9. The germline V gene has CDR1 SGDLS and CDR2 YYNGEE. The CDR3 runs 15 residues. This chain's CDR3 is CASSAQPGQYYEQYF. The CDR3 bases are TGTGCCAGCAGCGCCCAACCGGGACAGTACTACGAGCAGTACTTC.

The CDR3 reads CASSLAGIEAFF. CDR3 nucleotide sequence: TGTGCCAGCAGCTTAGCAGGGATTGAAGCTTTCTTT. V gene TRBV13 combines with J gene TRBJ1-1; perhaps TRBD1 as D (5 bases). The germline V gene encodes CDR1 PRHDT and CDR2 FYEKMQ (reference sequence). Trimming stripped 1 base from V and 7 bases from J, with 7 bases between. The CDR3 extends over 12 amino acids.

CDR3 bases: TGTGCCAGCAGTTTATTTCGGAACACCGGGGAGCTGTTTTTT. Protein sequence: CASSLFRNTGELFF. The rearrangement joins TRBV27 to TRBJ2-2; D remains ambiguous. The ends were cut back, 1 base at V and 1 base at J, with 4 bases in the middle. The CDR3 covers 14 residues. Germline V gene lookup returns CDR1 MNHEY and CDR2 SMNVEV (reference sequence).

The rearrangement uses TRBV4-2 and TRBJ2-7; TRBD2 agrees at 10 bases. This CDR3 comprises 19 residues. V was pared by 4 bases and J by 0 bases, with 15 bases of the junction left unmatched. The germline CDR1 and CDR2 sequences are LGHNA and YNFKEQ. The CDR3 here is CASSLRSAGGPGGSYEQYF. As DNA, the CDR3 is TGTGCCAGCAGCCTCCGTTCAGCGGGAGGGCCCGGCGGCTCCTACGAGCAGTACTTC.

This chain uses TRBV9 with TRBJ1-5; 9 bases fit TRBD1. The CDR3 covers 14 residues. Germline assignment: CDR1 SGDLS and CDR2 YYNGEE. With 4 bases clipped from V and 4 bases from J, the junction kept 3 bases outside the gene matches. CDR3 region: CASSQGTGNQPQHF. DNA for the CDR3: TGTGCCAGCAGCCAAGGGACAGGGAATCAGCCCCAGCATTTT.

This clone was detected only once. This sequence joins TRBV30 and TRBJ2-7, with 8 bases lining up with TRBD2. J gave up 6 bases and V 6 bases, and 13 bases lay outside the gene matches. The CDR3 contains 14 residues. The V gene's germline CDR1 is GTSNPN and CDR2 SVGIG (reference sequence). The CDR3 loop is CACQEGGRPSEQYF. The DNA of the CDR3 is TGTGCCTGCCAGGAGGGCGGGAGGCCGAGCGAGCAGTACTTC.

The chain has TRBV30 and TRBJ2-2; TRBD1 agrees at 7 bases. Germline CDR1 GTSNPN, CDR2 SVGIG (reference sequence). The CDR3 extends over 14 amino acids. V was pared by 2 bases and J by 5 bases, with 5 bases of the junction left unmatched. The CDR3 sequence: CAWSWGQPTGELFF. The CDR3 bases are TGTGCCTGGAGTTGGGGACAGCCGACCGGGGAGCTGTTTTTT.

This chain connects TRBV21-1 to TRBJ1-3; the tabulated D call, TRBD1, remains unverified against the DNA. TRBV21-1 is listed as a pseudogene. The CDR3 is made up of 15 amino acids. This chain's CDR3 is CASSWNRGAGNTIYF. The CDR3 DNA is TGTGCCAGCAGCTGGAACAGGGGAGCTGGAAACACCATATATTTT.

V and J are TRBV7-2 and TRBJ2-5, with D unclear. Per the germline V gene, CDR1 is SGHTA and CDR2 is FQGNSA. Trimming took off 1 base at V and 4 bases at J, with 10 bases between the two ends. This CDR3 comprises 14 residues. The CDR3 DNA reads as TGTGCCAGCAGCTTAGTGGCAGGCCCAGAGACCCAGTACTTC. The encoded protein is CASSLVAGPETQYF.

The chain uses TRBV10-3 and TRBJ2-1; 7 bases are a match to TRBD2. CDR3 length: 17 residues. Germline CDR1 ENHRY, CDR2 SYGVKD. V trimming: 0 bases; J trimming: 1 base; junction bases outside the gene matches: 6. In DNA, the CDR3 is TGTGCCATCAGTGAGTCAATGCGGGAGACTTCCTACAATGAGCAGTTCTTC. It translates to CAISESMRETSYNEQFF.

The chain has TRBV7-6 and TRBJ1-5; 10 nucleotides agree with TRBD1. Germline V gene sequence: CDR1 SGHVS, CDR2 FNYEAQ. The CDR3 extends over 17 amino acids. Trimming took 4 bases from V and 2 from J; bases not matched to a gene: 8. The CDR3 sequence is CASSSGQGTFGNQPQHF. In DNA, the CDR3 is TGTGCCAGCAGCTCGGGACAGGGGACTTTTGGCAATCAGCCCCAGCATTTT.

The gene calls are TRBV7-9 and TRBJ1-4, with a possible D match to TRBD1 (5 bases). The CDR3 has 14 residues. Germline V gene lookup returns CDR1 SEHNR and CDR2 FQNEAQ (reference sequence). Deletions cut 3 bases from V and 3 bases from J, with 8 bases between. The CDR3: CASSFGASNEKLFF. The CDR3 nucleotides read TGTGCCAGCAGCTTTGGGGCCTCTAATGAAAAACTGTTTTTT.

This clone was picked up one time. V and J are TRBV7-9 and TRBJ2-3; 10 bases agree with TRBD2. The CDR3 sequence is 16 residues long. With V trimmed by 5 bases and J by 6 bases, 11 bases remained unmatched. Looked up from germline, CDR1 is SEHNR and CDR2 is FQNEAQ (reference sequence). The CDR3 sequence: CASSPRTSGGEDTQYF. DNA of the CDR3: TGTGCCAGCAGCCCACGGACGAGCGGGGGGGAGGATACGCAGTATTTT. The whole variable domain, remainder taken from reference TRBV7-9 and TRBJ2-3, is DTGVSQNPRHKITKRGQNVTFRCDPISEHNRLYWYRQTLGQGPEFLTYFQNEAQLEKSRLLSDRFSAERPKGSFSTLEIQRTEQGDSAMYLCASSPRTSGGEDTQYFGPGTRLTVL.

The rearrangement joins TRBV4-1 to TRBJ2-3; 13 bases map to TRBD2. The V gene's germline CDR1 is MGHRA and CDR2 YSYEKL. This CDR3 has 20 amino acids. With 2 bases clipped from V and 0 bases from J, the junction kept 11 bases outside the gene matches. In DNA form, the CDR3 reads TGCGCCAGCAGCCAACGCCCTTGGACTAGCGGGAGTATTAGCACAGATACGCAGTATTTT. Residues: CASSQRPWTSGSISTDTQYF.

This chain connects TRBV7-2 to TRBJ2-1; 9 bases are a match to TRBD2. The CDR3 loop spans 15 amino acids. The J segment lost 3 bases and the V segment lost 5 bases, leaving 5 bases of the junction unmatched. CDR1 and CDR2 from the germline V gene are SGHTA and FQGNSA. The CDR3, as DNA: TGTGCCAGCAGCGCCGCTAGCGGGGACTACAATGAGCAGTTCTTC. Translated: CASSAASGDYNEQFF. Looking up the rest from reference TRBV7-2 and TRBJ2-1 gives the full variable domain: GAGVSQSPSNKVTEKGKDVELRCDPISGHTALYWYRQSLGQGLEFLIYFQGNSAPDKSGLPSDRFSAERTGGSVSTLTIQRTQQEDSAVYLCASSAASGDYNEQFFGPGTRLTVL.

This chain joins TRBV5-6 and TRBJ2-3; 11 bases match TRBD2. V shed 0 bases and J 5 bases; nucleotides not matched to a gene: 8. CDR1 and CDR2 from the germline V gene are SGHDT and YYEEEE. CDR3 length equals 17 residues. This chain's CDR3 is CASSLGLAGGEEDTQYF. The CDR3 DNA reads as TGTGCCAGCAGCTTGGGCCTAGCGGGAGGAGAGGAAGATACGCAGTATTTT.

CDR3 in DNA: TGTGCCAGCAGCTATGGACTAGCGGGACGCGAGCAGTACTTC. This gives the protein CASSYGLAGREQYF. The chain employs TRBV27 and TRBJ2-7; 12 bases fit TRBD2. In germline, CDR1 is MNHEY, CDR2 SMNVEV (reference sequence). V was pared by 6 bases and J by 6 bases, with 6 bases of the junction left unmatched. This CDR3 region has 14 residues.

The V and J genes are TRBV28 and TRBJ1-4; D is undetermined. Germline assignment: CDR1 MDHEN and CDR2 SYDVKM. V lost 2 bases and J 7 bases, leaving 11 bases between the germline ends. CDR3 size: 14 residues. The CDR3 DNA reads TGTGCCAGCAGTTTAGGCGGCGGCGGTGAAAAACTGTTTTTT. Encoded protein: CASSLGGGGEKLFF.